This T cell receptor beta chain came from a study of blood T cell repertoires in COVID-19. Study as a whole: Sites across the United States, Italy and Spain contributed samples from acute and convalescent COVID-19. Sample material is recorded as cDNA or gDNA derived from T cells, B-cell-depleted T cells, or PBMCs.

Source study methods: Amplification with reference gene primers provided the estimates of nucleated cell counts. The data were produced by immunoSEQ multiplex PCR, yet TCRdb's version contains in-frame clones alone and is incomplete. That table is the source of V, J and clone size, and D and trimming were worked out from the DNA. The sample yields about 220,000 clones, 84% seen once. This CDR3 is 14 amino acids long. Between the trimmed V and J ends, which lost 5 bases and 13 bases, there was a span of 18 bases. The germline gives CDR1 MDHEN, CDR2 SYDVKM. This clonotype originated in a man aged 45-65 years with active or convalescent COVID-19. The chain employs TRBV28 and TRBJ1-6, with D possibly TRBD1 on 6 matching bases. Sequenced material: peripheral blood. CDR3 protein: CASSPPGTTGPLHF. The CDR3 DNA is TGTGCCAGCAGTCCCCCCGGGACAACGGGTCCCCTCCACTTT.